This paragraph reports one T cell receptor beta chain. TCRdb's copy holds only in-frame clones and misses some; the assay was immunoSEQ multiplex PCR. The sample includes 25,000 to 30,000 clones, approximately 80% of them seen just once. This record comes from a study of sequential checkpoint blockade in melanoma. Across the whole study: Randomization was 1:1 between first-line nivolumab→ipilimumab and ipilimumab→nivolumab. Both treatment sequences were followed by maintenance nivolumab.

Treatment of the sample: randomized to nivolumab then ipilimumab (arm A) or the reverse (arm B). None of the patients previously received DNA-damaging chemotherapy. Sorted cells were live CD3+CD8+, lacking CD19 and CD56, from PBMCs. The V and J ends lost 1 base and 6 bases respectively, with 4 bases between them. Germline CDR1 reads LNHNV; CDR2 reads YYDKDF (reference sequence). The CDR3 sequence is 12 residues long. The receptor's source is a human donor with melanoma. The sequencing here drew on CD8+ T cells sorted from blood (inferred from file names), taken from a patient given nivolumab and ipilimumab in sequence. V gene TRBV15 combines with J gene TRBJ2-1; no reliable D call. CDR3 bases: TGTGCCACCAGCAGAGCGGGCAATGAGCAGTTCTTC. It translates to CATSRAGNEQFF. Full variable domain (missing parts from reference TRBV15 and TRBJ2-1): DAMVIQNPRYQVTQFGKPVTLSCSQTLNHNVMYWYQQKSSQAPKLLFHYYDKDFNNEADTPDNFQSRRPNTSFCFLDIRSPGLGDTAMYLCATSRAGNEQFFGPGTRLTVL.